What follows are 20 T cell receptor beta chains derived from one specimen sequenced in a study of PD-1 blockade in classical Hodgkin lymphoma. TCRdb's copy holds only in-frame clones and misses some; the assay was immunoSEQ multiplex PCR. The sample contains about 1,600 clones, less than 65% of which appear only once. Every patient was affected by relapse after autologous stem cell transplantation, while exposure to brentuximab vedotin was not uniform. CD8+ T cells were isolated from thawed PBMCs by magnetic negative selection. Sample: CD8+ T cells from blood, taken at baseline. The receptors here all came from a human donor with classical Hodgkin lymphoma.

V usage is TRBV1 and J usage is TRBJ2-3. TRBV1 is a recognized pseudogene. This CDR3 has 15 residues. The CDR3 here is CTSSQAETSTDTQYF. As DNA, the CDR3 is TGCACCAGCAGCCAGGCAGAAACTAGCACAGATACGCAGTATTTT.

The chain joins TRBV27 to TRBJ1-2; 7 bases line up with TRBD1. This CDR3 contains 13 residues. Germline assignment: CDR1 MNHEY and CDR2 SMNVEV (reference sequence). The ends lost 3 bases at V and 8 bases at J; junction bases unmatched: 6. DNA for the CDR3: TGTGCCAGCAGTTTTACAGGGGCAGGAGGCTACACCTTC. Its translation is CASSFTGAGGYTF.

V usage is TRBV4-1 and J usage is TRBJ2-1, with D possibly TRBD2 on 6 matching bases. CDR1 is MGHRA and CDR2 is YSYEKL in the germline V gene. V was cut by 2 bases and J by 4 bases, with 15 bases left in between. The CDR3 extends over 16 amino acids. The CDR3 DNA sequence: TGCGCCAGCAGCCAATTTTCCGGGACTGTATACAATGAGCAGTTCTTC. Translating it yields CASSQFSGTVYNEQFF.

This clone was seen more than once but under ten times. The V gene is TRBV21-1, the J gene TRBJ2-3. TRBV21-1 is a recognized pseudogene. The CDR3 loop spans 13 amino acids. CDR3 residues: CASSDGGTDTQYF. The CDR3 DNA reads TGTGCCAGCTCTGATGGTGGCACAGATACGCAGTATTTT.

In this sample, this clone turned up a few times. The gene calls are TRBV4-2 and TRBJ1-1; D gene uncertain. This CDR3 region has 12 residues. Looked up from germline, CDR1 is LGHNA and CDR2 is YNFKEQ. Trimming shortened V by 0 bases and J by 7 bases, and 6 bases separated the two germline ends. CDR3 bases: TGTGCCAGCAGCCAAGAAGGGAGTGAAGCTTTCTTT. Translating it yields CASSQEGSEAFF.

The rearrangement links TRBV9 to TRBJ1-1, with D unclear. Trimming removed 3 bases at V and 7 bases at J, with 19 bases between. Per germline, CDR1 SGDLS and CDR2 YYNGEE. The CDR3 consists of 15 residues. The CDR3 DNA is TGTGCCAGCAGCGCGGTTCTTACCTCGGAGGGTGAAGCTTTCTTT. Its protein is CASSAVLTSEGEAFF.

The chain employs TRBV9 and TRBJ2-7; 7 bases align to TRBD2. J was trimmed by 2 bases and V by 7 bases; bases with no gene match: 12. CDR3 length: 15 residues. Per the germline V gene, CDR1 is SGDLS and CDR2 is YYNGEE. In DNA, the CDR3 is TGTGCCAGCTCACCCCACGGGGGGAGCGCCTACGAGCAGTACTTC. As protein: CASSPHGGSAYEQYF.

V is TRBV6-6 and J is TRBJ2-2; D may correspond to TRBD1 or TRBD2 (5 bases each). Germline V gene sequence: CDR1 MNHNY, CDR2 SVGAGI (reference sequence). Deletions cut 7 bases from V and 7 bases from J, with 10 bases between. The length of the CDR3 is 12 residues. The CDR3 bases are TGTGCCAGCAAGAGGGGAGACGGGGAGCTGTTTTTT. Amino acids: CASKRGDGELFF.

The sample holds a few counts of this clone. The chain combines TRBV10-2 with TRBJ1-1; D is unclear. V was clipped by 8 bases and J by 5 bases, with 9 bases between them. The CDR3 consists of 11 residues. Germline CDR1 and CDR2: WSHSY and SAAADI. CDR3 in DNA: TGCGCCAGCGGTAGGGAAACTGAAGCTTTCTTT. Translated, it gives CASGRETEAFF.

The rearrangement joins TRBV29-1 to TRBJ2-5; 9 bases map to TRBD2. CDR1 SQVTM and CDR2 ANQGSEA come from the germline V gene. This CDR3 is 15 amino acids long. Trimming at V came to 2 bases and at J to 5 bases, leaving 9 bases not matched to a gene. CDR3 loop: CSVEQRGARPETQYF. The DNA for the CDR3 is TGCAGCGTTGAACAGCGGGGGGCCCGGCCCGAGACCCAGTACTTC.

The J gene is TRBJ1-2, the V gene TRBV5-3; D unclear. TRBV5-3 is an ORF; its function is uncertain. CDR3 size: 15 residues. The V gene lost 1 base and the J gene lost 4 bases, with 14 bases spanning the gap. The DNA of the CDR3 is TGTGCCAGAAGCTTGCGCGGACCCCAAGGCTATGGCTACACCTTC. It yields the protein CARSLRGPQGYGYTF.

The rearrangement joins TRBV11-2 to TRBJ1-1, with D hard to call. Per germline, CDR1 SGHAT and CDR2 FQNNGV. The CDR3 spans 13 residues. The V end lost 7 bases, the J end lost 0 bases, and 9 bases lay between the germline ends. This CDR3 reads CASTWTVNTEAFF. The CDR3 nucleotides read TGTGCCAGCACATGGACGGTGAACACTGAAGCTTTCTTT.

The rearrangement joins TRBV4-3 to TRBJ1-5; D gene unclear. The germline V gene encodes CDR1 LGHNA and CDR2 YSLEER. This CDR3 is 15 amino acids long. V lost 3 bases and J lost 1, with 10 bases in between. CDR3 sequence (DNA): TGCGCCAGCAGCCATTCTGCGGAGAGCAATCAGCCCCAGCATTTT. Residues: CASSHSAESNQPQHF.

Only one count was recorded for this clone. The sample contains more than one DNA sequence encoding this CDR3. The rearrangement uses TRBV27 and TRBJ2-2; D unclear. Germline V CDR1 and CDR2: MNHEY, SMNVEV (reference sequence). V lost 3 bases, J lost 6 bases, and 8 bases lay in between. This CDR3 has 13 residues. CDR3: CASSFTSAGELFF. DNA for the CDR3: TGTGCCAGCAGTTTTACGAGCGCCGGGGAGCTGTTTTTT.

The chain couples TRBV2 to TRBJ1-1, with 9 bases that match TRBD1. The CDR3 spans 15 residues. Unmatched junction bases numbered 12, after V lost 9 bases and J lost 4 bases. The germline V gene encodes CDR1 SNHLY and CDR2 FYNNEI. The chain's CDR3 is CASFGQGRSGTEAFF. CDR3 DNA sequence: TGTGCCAGTTTCGGACAGGGGAGGAGTGGCACTGAAGCTTTCTTT.

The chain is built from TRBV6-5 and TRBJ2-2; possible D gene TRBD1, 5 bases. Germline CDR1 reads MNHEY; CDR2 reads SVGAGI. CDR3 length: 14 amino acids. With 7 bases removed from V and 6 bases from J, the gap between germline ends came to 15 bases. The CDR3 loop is CASIRYRSPGELFF. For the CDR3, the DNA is TGTGCCAGCATCAGGTACAGGAGTCCCGGGGAGCTGTTTTTT.

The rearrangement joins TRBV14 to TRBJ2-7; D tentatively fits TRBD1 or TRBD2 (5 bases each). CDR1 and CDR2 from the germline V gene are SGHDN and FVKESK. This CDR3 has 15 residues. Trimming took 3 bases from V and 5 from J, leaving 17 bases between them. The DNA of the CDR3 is TGTGCCAGCAGCCACTATACGGGGACGGGTGACGAGCAGTACTTC. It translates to CASSHYTGTGDEQYF.

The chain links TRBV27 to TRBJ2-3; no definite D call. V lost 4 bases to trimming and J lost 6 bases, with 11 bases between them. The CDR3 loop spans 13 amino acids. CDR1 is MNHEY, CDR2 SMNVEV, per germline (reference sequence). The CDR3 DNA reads TGTGCCAGCAGTTCAACGGCTTGGGATACGCAGTATTTT. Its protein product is CASSSTAWDTQYF.

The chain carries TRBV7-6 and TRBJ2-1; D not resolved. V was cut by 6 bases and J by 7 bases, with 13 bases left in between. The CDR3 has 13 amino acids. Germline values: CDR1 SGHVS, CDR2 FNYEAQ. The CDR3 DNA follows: TGTGCCAGCAGTCCGGAAGGCGTAAATGAGCAGTTCTTC. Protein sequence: CASSPEGVNEQFF.

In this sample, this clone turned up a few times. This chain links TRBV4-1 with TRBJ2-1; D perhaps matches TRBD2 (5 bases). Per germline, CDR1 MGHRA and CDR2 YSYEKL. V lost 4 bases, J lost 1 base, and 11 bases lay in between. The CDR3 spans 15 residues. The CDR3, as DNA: TGCGCCAGCAGCCTAGCGCCATTATCCTACAATGAGCAGTTCTTC. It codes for CASSLAPLSYNEQFF.